This TCR beta chain was captured in a study of Ad26.COV2.S vaccination and SARS-CoV-2 variants. The treatment here: about 20 received Ad26.COV2.S at low or high dose, single or two shots; 5 received placebo; per-sample allocation not given. The study sampled participants on day 63 after the first vaccine or placebo injection. Generated by immunoSEQ multiplex PCR, the TCRdb table keeps only in-frame clones and is missing some. This sample carries about 430,000 clones, around 90% of them seen once, and the ten largest clones take 10% to 15%. The receptor was derived from a person between 18 and 65 years old who received the Ad26.COV2.S COVID-19 vaccine or a placebo. Sequenced material: peripheral blood, taken in a trial of Ad26.COV2.S vaccine versus placebo.

The CDR3 bases are TGTGCCAGCAACTTACCACCCACAGATACGCAGTATTTT. Encoded protein: CASNLPPTDTQYF. V usage is TRBV9 and J usage is TRBJ2-3; D is ambiguous. With 6 bases removed from V and 2 bases from J, the gap between germline ends came to 10 bases. The CDR3 is made up of 13 amino acids. Germline V gene data show CDR1 as SGDLS and CDR2 as YYNGEE.